Presented here are 23 T cell receptor beta chains from one specimen sequenced in a study of control samples from healthy donors and cancer patients. The assay was immunoSEQ multiplex PCR, and TCRdb's table has in-frame clones only and misses some. The data contain 98,000 or so clones, 79% of them singletons. The material sequenced was blood. Every receptor here comes from a young woman in good health.

This chain links TRBV5-1 with TRBJ2-1, with D possibly TRBD1 on 5 matching bases. CDR1 and CDR2 (germline): SGHRS, YFSETQ. This CDR3 contains 14 residues. The ends were cut back, 0 bases at V and 4 bases at J, with 8 bases in the middle. CDR3 sequence: CASSLGRVYNEQFF. The DNA for the CDR3 is TGCGCCAGCAGCTTGGGCAGGGTTTACAATGAGCAGTTCTTC.

The rearrangement links TRBV4-2 to TRBJ2-7, with 8 bases matching TRBD1. V lost 0 bases and J lost 6; bases outside the gene matches: 7. Germline loops: CDR1 LGHNA, CDR2 YNFKEQ. The CDR3 spans 15 residues. CDR3 sequence reads: CASSQDRTGSGEQYF. DNA of the CDR3: TGTGCCAGCAGCCAAGACCGGACAGGGTCTGGCGAGCAGTACTTC.

The chain uses TRBV7-6 and TRBJ2-2; D is perhaps TRBD2 (5 bases). Between the trimmed V and J ends, which lost 3 bases and 6 bases, there was a span of 20 bases. The CDR3 is 17 residues long. Looked up from germline, CDR1 is SGHVS and CDR2 is FNYEAQ. CDR3 bases: TGTGCCAGCAGCTTTGAGTTGAGAGGGCACGGGTCCGGGGAGCTGTTTTTT. As protein: CASSFELRGHGSGELFF.

This clone was observed a handful of times. The chain carries TRBV7-2 and TRBJ1-6; 12 bases are shared with TRBD1. V lost 5 bases, J lost 10 bases, and 6 bases stayed unmatched. There are 15 residues in the CDR3. Germline V gene sequence: CDR1 SGHTA, CDR2 FQGNSA. CDR3 region: CASSTGTGGNSPLHF. CDR3 DNA: TGTGCCAGCAGCACCGGGACAGGGGGCAACTCACCCCTCCACTTT.

The chain uses TRBV10-2 and TRBJ1-5; D unclear. CDR1 is WSHSY and CDR2 is SAAADI in the germline V gene. There are 14 residues in the CDR3. Trimming shortened V by 4 bases and J by 2 bases, and 9 bases separated the two germline ends. The CDR3 DNA is TGCGCCAGCAGTGCTGGGTCGGGCAATCAGCCCCAGCATTTT. Protein sequence: CASSAGSGNQPQHF.

The chain uses TRBV18 and TRBJ1-5, with D tentatively TRBD1 (5 bases). The CDR3 sequence is 14 residues long. Trimming cost V 4 bases and J 5 bases, with 12 bases left between them. The germline gives CDR1 KGHSH, CDR2 LQKENI. DNA of the CDR3: TGTGCCAGCTCACTTCAGGGTCCAGATCAGCCCCAGCATTTT. It specifies CASSLQGPDQPQHF. The entire variable domain, with the rest obtained from reference TRBV18 and TRBJ1-5, is as follows: NAGVMQNPRHLVRRRGQEARLRCSPMKGHSHVYWYRQLPEEGLKFMVYLQKENIIDESGMPKERFSAEFPKEGPSILRIQQVVRGDSAAYFCASSLQGPDQPQHFGDGTRLSIL.

The V gene is TRBV5-6, the J gene TRBJ1-2; D call uncertain. In germline, CDR1 is SGHDT, CDR2 YYEEEE. With 0 bases removed from V and 0 bases from J, the gap between germline ends came to 9 bases. The CDR3 runs 15 residues. The CDR3 coding sequence is TGTGCCAGCAGCTTGGAACAGTTAGCTAACTATGGCTACACCTTC. Translated: CASSLEQLANYGYTF.

The genes are TRBV7-8 and TRBJ1-1, with 9 bases that match TRBD1. The CDR3 covers 14 residues. After removal of 4 bases from V and 6 bases from J, the junction contained 6 bases not matched to a gene. Per germline, CDR1 SGHVS and CDR2 FQNEAQ. The CDR3 reads CASSSRDRAAEAFF. The CDR3 region has the DNA TGTGCCAGCAGCTCCCGGGACAGGGCCGCTGAAGCTTTCTTT.

The chain carries TRBV25-1 and TRBJ2-3; 9 nucleotides line up with TRBD2. V lost 5 bases, J lost 5 bases, and 11 bases stayed unmatched. CDR3 length equals 16 residues. CDR1 MGHDK and CDR2 SYGVNS come from the germline V gene. CDR3 in DNA: TGTGCCAGCAGTTTCTTCGCGGGGGGGGCGGGAGATACGCAGTATTTT. Encoded protein: CASSFFAGGAGDTQYF.

In its sample, this clone ranks as medium-sized. The chain recombines TRBV4-2 with TRBJ2-2; a possible D gene is TRBD1 (6 bases). In germline, CDR1 is LGHNA, CDR2 YNFKEQ. The CDR3 covers 16 residues. Deletions cut 4 bases from V and 2 bases from J, with 14 bases between. CDR3 amino acids: CASSLRVQGNTGELFF. In DNA form, the CDR3 reads TGTGCCAGCAGCCTAAGAGTACAGGGAAACACCGGGGAGCTGTTTTTT.

The chain is built from TRBV12-5 and TRBJ2-4, with a tentative D call TRBD2 (6 bases). The germline V gene has CDR1 LGHNT and CDR2 FRNRAP. Trimming pared 0 bases from V and 0 bases from J, leaving 12 bases between. The CDR3 loop spans 17 amino acids. The CDR3, as DNA: TGTGCTAGTGGTTTGGTACTTGGGGGACTAGCCAAAAACATTCAGTACTTC. Translated: CASGLVLGGLAKNIQYF.

This chain connects TRBV13 to TRBJ1-3; D is unresolved. CDR1 is PRHDT and CDR2 is FYEKMQ in the germline V gene (reference sequence). V dropped 0 bases and J dropped 0 bases, with 9 bases sitting between them. The CDR3 extends over 16 amino acids. The CDR3 spells CASSLGTIFSGNTIYF. The CDR3 region has the DNA TGTGCCAGCAGCTTAGGCACGATATTCTCTGGAAACACCATATATTTT.

The chain couples TRBV6-2 or TRBV6-3 to TRBJ2-3; 8 bases are shared with TRBD2. CDR3 length: 17 residues. Germline-derived CDR1 and CDR2 are MNHEY and SVGEGT. Trimming took 0 bases from V and 4 from J; bases not matched to a gene: 9. The CDR3 sequence: CASSYSRGGPDADTQYF. CDR3 coding DNA: TGTGCCAGCAGTTACTCTCGGGGGGGGCCAGACGCAGATACGCAGTATTTT.

The chain carries TRBV4-1 and TRBJ2-3; 8 positions agree with TRBD2. V trimming: 0 bases; J trimming: 2 bases; junction bases outside the gene matches: 4. Germline CDR1 is MGHRA and CDR2 is YSYEKL. This CDR3 is built from 16 residues. CDR3 residues: CASSQERGEHTDTQYF. The CDR3, as DNA: TGCGCCAGCAGCCAAGAGCGGGGGGAACACACAGATACGCAGTATTTT.

J is TRBJ1-1 and V is TRBV28; the D is unclear. In germline, CDR1 is MDHEN, CDR2 SYDVKM. The CDR3 contains 14 residues. V lost 11 bases and J lost 0, with 16 bases in between. The CDR3 here is CAAPGSTMNTEAFF. CDR3 coding DNA: TGTGCCGCCCCAGGCAGCACTATGAACACTGAAGCTTTCTTT.

The CDR3 is CASIRQGRANEKLFF. As DNA, the CDR3 is TGTGCCAGTATCCGACAGGGAAGGGCTAATGAAAAACTGTTTTTT. The J gene is TRBJ1-4, the V gene TRBV19; 7 bases align to TRBD1. Per the germline V gene, CDR1 is LNHDA and CDR2 is SQIVND (reference sequence). Germline trimming cut 7 bases from V and 3 bases from J; bases unmatched to any gene: 8. The CDR3 is made up of 15 amino acids.

In nucleotides, the CDR3 is TGTGCCTGGTCGGTAGGGCTGGTGGAGCAGTACTTC. This sequence encodes CAWSVGLVEQYF. The J gene is TRBJ2-7, the V gene TRBV30; D unresolved. Per the germline V gene, CDR1 is GTSNPN and CDR2 is SVGIG (reference sequence). The V end was cut by 5 bases, the J end by 7 bases, with 15 bases between. There are 12 residues in the CDR3.

The CDR3 region is CASSQDIVGGLETQYF. CDR3 nucleotide sequence: TGTGCCAGCAGCCAAGATATTGTCGGGGGGCTTGAGACCCAGTACTTC. This chain connects TRBV4-2 to TRBJ2-5; tentatively, D is TRBD2 (7 bases). The germline V and J ends were trimmed by 0 bases and 5 bases, with 16 bases remaining between them. The germline V gene encodes CDR1 LGHNA and CDR2 YNFKEQ. The CDR3 runs to 16 residues.

The CDR3: CASSPGRQATDTQYF. DNA for the CDR3: TGTGCCAGCAGCCCAGGACGGCAAGCTACGGATACGCAGTATTTT. The chain combines TRBV5-5 with TRBJ2-3, with D hard to call. This CDR3 region has 15 residues. V was pared by 4 bases and J by 6 bases, with 18 bases between. Germline CDR1 and CDR2: SGHKS and YYEKEE (reference sequence).

The V call is TRBV5-1, the J call TRBJ2-3; 9 bases agree with TRBD2. This CDR3 contains 14 residues. The V segment lost 4 bases and the J segment 4 bases; nucleotides outside the gene matches: 4. Germline-derived CDR1 and CDR2 are SGHRS and YFSETQ. The CDR3 region has the DNA TGCGCCAGCAGCCGCGGGGGGGCGTCAGATACGCAGTATTTT. This encodes CASSRGGASDTQYF.

This clone is a singleton in its sample. The genes are TRBV6-2 or TRBV6-3 and TRBJ1-2; possible D gene TRBD1, 5 bases. The CDR3 extends over 17 amino acids. Trimming left V 0 bases short and J 3 bases short, with 17 bases between. CDR1 and CDR2 from the germline V gene are MNHEY and SVGEGT. CDR3 sequence: CASSYSSNRDGYYGYTF. In DNA, the CDR3 is TGTGCCAGCAGTTACTCGAGTAACCGGGACGGGTACTATGGCTACACCTTC.

The rearrangement joins TRBV6-1 to TRBJ2-5; D call uncertain. Germline assignment: CDR1 MNHNS and CDR2 SASEGT. This CDR3 has 13 amino acids. The V end was cut by 1 base, the J end by 3 bases, with 6 bases between. DNA of the CDR3: TGTGCCAGCAGTGAAGGGGCAGAAGAGACCCAGTACTTC. Its translation: CASSEGAEETQYF.

The chain joins TRBV12-3 or TRBV12-4 to TRBJ2-1; D is possibly TRBD1 (6 bases). The CDR3 spans 13 residues. V dropped 5 bases and J dropped 9 bases, with 14 bases sitting between them. The CDR3 loop reads CASSLGGLGEQFF. CDR3 bases: TGTGCCAGCAGTCTAGGGGGTCTGGGTGAGCAGTTCTTC.